This T cell receptor beta chain stems from a study of T-cell reconstitution after alpha-beta-depleted transplantation in children. The authors prepared the TCRbeta library with unique molecular identifiers. MiXCR, applied by TCRdb to the PCR reads, yields one record per CDR3 protein. The data hold more than 85,000 distinct CDR3 sequences, with around a tenth observed a single time. This clonotype was seen repeatedly, ten times or more. Germline CDR1 reads LGHNA; CDR2 reads YNFKEQ. V was pared by 0 bases and J by 3 bases, with 11 bases of the junction left unmatched. This CDR3 comprises 17 residues. The chain recombines TRBV4-2 with TRBJ2-7; 7 bases are shared with TRBD1. The sequencing used PBMCs from the stem cell graft donor, collected from the stem cell graft. The origin of this receptor is a human donor who donated a stem cell graft to a child with acute lymphoblastic leukemia. The CDR3 nucleotides are TGTGCCAGCAGCCAAGATCTCCGGCAGGGGGTTCTCTACGAGCAGTACTTC. Translated: CASSQDLRQGVLYEQYF.